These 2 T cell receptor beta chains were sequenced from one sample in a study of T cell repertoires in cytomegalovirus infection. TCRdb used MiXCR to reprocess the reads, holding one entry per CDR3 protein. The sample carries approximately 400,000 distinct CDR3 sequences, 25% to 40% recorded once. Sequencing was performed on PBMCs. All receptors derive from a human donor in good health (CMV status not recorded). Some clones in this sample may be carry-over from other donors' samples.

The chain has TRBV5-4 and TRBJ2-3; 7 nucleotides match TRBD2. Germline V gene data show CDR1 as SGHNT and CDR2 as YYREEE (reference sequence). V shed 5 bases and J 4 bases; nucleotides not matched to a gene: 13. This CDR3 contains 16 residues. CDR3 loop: CASRAVTSPGADTQYF. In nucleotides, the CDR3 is TGTGCCAGCAGAGCCGTGACTAGCCCCGGGGCAGATACGCAGTATTTT.

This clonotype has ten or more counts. The CDR3 here is CASSNLGARTEAFF. CDR3 nucleotide sequence: TGTGCCAGCAGCAACCTGGGGGCCCGGACTGAAGCTTTCTTT. V and J are TRBV7-2 and TRBJ1-1; possible D gene TRBD1, 6 bases. This CDR3 has 14 amino acids. The ends were cut back, 5 bases at V and 5 bases at J, with 15 bases in the middle. From germline, CDR1 is SGHTA and CDR2 FQGNSA.